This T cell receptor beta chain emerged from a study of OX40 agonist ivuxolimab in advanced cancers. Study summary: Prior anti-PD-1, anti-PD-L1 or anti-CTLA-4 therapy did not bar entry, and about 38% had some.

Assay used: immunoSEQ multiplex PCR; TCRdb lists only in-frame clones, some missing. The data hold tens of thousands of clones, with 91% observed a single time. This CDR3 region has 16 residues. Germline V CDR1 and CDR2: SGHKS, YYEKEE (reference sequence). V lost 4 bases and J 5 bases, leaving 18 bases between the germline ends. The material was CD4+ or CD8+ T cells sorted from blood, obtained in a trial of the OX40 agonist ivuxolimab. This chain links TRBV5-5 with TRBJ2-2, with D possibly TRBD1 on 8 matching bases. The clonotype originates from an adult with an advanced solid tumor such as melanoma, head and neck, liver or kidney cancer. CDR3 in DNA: TGTGCCAGCAGCCCGGCAGGGGGCGGGGGAACCGGGGAGCTGTTTTTT. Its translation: CASSPAGGGGTGELFF.